The 27 T cell receptor beta chains in this list originate from one sample, sequenced in a study of identical twins. TCRdb redid the calling of the 5' RACE reads with MiXCR, one entry per CDR3 protein. This sample has around 960,000 distinct CDR3 sequences, with approximately 13% found just once. This sample was also put to use in a study of yellow fever vaccine responses in identical twins.

The sample was PBMCs. The receptors were sampled from a woman aged 18-29 years in good health.

This clonotype was counted between two and nine times. The chain carries TRBV12-3 or TRBV12-4 and TRBJ2-1; 7 nucleotides agree with TRBD2. CDR3 length: 17 amino acids. V lost 5 bases and J lost 4; bases outside the gene matches: 14. CDR3 region: CASSTRVGGLQYNEQFF. Written as DNA, the CDR3 is TGTGCCAGCAGTACCCGGGTGGGGGGACTACAATACAATGAGCAGTTCTTC.

This clonotype was detected a few times. The rearrangement joins TRBV12-3 or TRBV12-4 to TRBJ1-4, with unresolved D. CDR3 length: 12 residues. Trimming cost V 7 bases and J 7 bases, with 10 bases left between them. CDR3: CASKQRGEKLFF. The CDR3 DNA is TGTGCCAGCAAGCAGAGAGGTGAAAAACTGTTTTTT.

V usage is TRBV10-3 and J usage is TRBJ2-7; perhaps D is TRBD1 or TRBD2 (5 bases each). V was clipped by 10 bases and J by 4 bases, with 14 bases between them. Germline V lookup: CDR1 ENHRY, CDR2 SYGVKD. The CDR3 consists of 12 residues. CDR3 amino acids: CATGALHYEQYF. The CDR3 DNA reads as TGTGCCACCGGGGCACTTCATTACGAGCAGTACTTC.

This clonotype was counted only a few times. This sequence joins TRBV4-1 and TRBJ1-2, with D unresolved. The germline CDR1 and CDR2 sequences are MGHRA and YSYEKL. The CDR3 totals 11 residues. The germline V and J ends were trimmed by 5 bases and 7 bases, with 8 bases remaining between them. Here the CDR3 DNA reads TGCGCCAGCAGCGGAGCATCTGGCTACACCTTC. Its protein product is CASSGASGYTF.

In this sample, this clonotype turned up a few times. V is TRBV3-1 and J is TRBJ2-1; D possibly uses TRBD1 or TRBD2 (5 bases each). Germline CDR1 and CDR2: LGHDT and YNNKEL (reference sequence). The ends were cut back, 3 bases at V and 9 bases at J, with 12 bases in the middle. There are 13 residues in the CDR3. The CDR3 bases are TGTGCCAGCAGCCAGGGACCCGTGGGTGAGCAGTTCTTC. Its translation: CASSQGPVGEQFF.

At least ten counts were recorded for this clonotype. This chain connects TRBV29-1 to TRBJ1-2; D may be TRBD1 (6 bases). CDR3 size: 14 residues. Germline CDR1 SQVTM, CDR2 ANQGSEA. Trimming shortened V by 0 bases and J by 4 bases, and 12 bases separated the two germline ends. CDR3 loop: CSVEEGGAVYGYTF. CDR3 nucleotide sequence: TGCAGCGTTGAAGAGGGGGGGGCAGTCTATGGCTACACCTTC.

This clonotype was found a few times. The CDR3 DNA sequence: TGCAGCGTTGACAGGGGGCTGAACACTGAAGCTTTCTTT. Its translation: CSVDRGLNTEAFF. The chain combines TRBV29-1 with TRBJ1-1; 8 nucleotides match TRBD1. Unmatched junction bases numbered 0, after V lost 3 bases and J lost 0 bases. Germline assignment: CDR1 SQVTM and CDR2 ANQGSEA. This CDR3 has 13 residues.

The chain has TRBV5-1 and TRBJ1-1, with D hard to call. The CDR3 extends over 14 amino acids. With 2 bases removed from V and 0 bases from J, the gap between germline ends came to 8 bases. Germline loops: CDR1 SGHRS, CDR2 YFSETQ. CDR3 residues: CASSFRAVNTEAFF. DNA for the CDR3: TGCGCCAGCAGCTTTAGGGCGGTGAACACTGAAGCTTTCTTT. The whole variable domain, remainder taken from reference TRBV5-1 and TRBJ1-1, is KAGVTQTPRYLIKTRGQQVTLSCSPISGHRSVSWYQQTPGQGLQFLFEYFSETQRNKGNFPGRFSGRQFSNSRSEMNVSTLELGDSALYLCASSFRAVNTEAFFGQGTRLTVV.

This clonotype was detected a few times. CDR3 residues: CAISEIGASTDTQYF. The CDR3 DNA follows: TGTGCCATCAGTGAGATAGGGGCGAGCACAGATACGCAGTATTTT. V and J are TRBV10-3 and TRBJ2-3; D may be TRBD1 (5 bases). V was trimmed by 2 bases and J by 0 bases, leaving 9 bases between them. Germline-derived CDR1 and CDR2 are ENHRY and SYGVKD. The CDR3 runs to 15 residues.

The chain uses TRBV20-1 and TRBJ2-1, with D possibly being TRBD1 or TRBD2 (6 bases each). Trimming removed 1 base from V and 0 bases from J, with 22 bases in between. Per the germline V gene, CDR1 is DFQATT and CDR2 is SNEGSKA (reference sequence). The CDR3 sequence is 19 residues long. This chain's CDR3 is CSARGTGGTGASSYNEQFF. CDR3 DNA: TGCAGTGCTAGAGGAACCGGTGGGACGGGGGCGAGCTCCTACAATGAGCAGTTCTTC.

This chain connects TRBV9 to TRBJ1-5; 8 bases agree with TRBD1. The trim removed 6 bases at V and 0 bases at J, leaving 14 bases unmatched. This CDR3 has 18 amino acids. Germline CDR1 is SGDLS and CDR2 is YYNGEE. The CDR3 bases are TGTGCCAGCACCCGGACAGGGCGGGAGGGATATAGCAATCAGCCCCAGCATTTT. Protein sequence: CASTRTGREGYSNQPQHF. The full variable domain, with the rest looked up from reference TRBV9 and TRBJ1-5, is DSGVTQTPKHLITATGQRVTLRCSPRSGDLSVYWYQQSLDQGLQFLIQYYNGEERAKGNILERFSAQQFPDLHSELNLSSLELGDSALYFCASTRTGREGYSNQPQHFGDGTRLSIL.

V usage is TRBV20-1 and J usage is TRBJ2-2; D is ambiguous. This CDR3 region has 13 residues. Trimming stripped 1 base from V and 3 bases from J, with 6 bases between. Germline CDR1 reads DFQATT; CDR2 reads SNEGSKA (reference sequence). CDR3 sequence (DNA): TGCAGTGCTAGAGTTAGGTACACCGGGGAGCTGTTTTTT. Protein: CSARVRYTGELFF.

The J gene is TRBJ2-5, the V gene TRBV20-1; 8 bases align to TRBD2. The trim removed 3 bases at V and 5 bases at J, leaving 5 bases unmatched. The CDR3 spans 13 residues. CDR1 and CDR2 (germline): DFQATT, SNEGSKA (reference sequence). CDR3 nucleotides: TGCAGTGCTAGCGGGGCGGGAGGCGAGACCCAGTACTTC. Translating it yields CSASGAGGETQYF.

This clonotype has a handful of counts. The chain is built from TRBV5-5 and TRBJ2-3, with D unclear. Germline lookup yields CDR1 SGHKS and CDR2 YYEKEE (reference sequence). The CDR3 has 14 amino acids. V was shortened by 2 bases and J by 6 bases, with 13 bases between the two germline ends. CDR3 sequence reads: CASSLTYGGDTQYF. The CDR3 DNA follows: TGTGCCAGCAGCTTAACTTACGGTGGGGATACGCAGTATTTT.

This clonotype appeared a few times. This chain uses TRBV10-2 with TRBJ1-2; no definite D call. The CDR3 totals 11 residues. Per the germline V gene, CDR1 is WSHSY and CDR2 is SAAADI. Trimming took off 6 bases at V and 6 bases at J, with 8 bases between the two ends. CDR3 residues: CASRGLHGYTF. As DNA, the CDR3 is TGCGCCAGCAGAGGACTGCATGGCTACACCTTC.

The V gene is TRBV28, the J gene TRBJ2-5; D unresolved. This CDR3 has 14 residues. CDR1 and CDR2 from the germline V gene are MDHEN and SYDVKM. V was trimmed by 2 bases and J by 1 base, leaving 8 bases between them. This CDR3 reads CASSLTTFQETQYF. CDR3 coding DNA: TGTGCCAGCAGTTTAACGACATTCCAAGAGACCCAGTACTTC.

This clonotype has ten or more counts. V and J are TRBV3-1 and TRBJ2-2; D not resolved. Germline CDR1 is LGHDT and CDR2 is YNNKEL (reference sequence). The V end was cut by 2 bases, the J end by 0 bases, with 1 base between. The CDR3 totals 13 residues. In nucleotides, the CDR3 is TGTGCCAGCAGCCAAACGAACACCGGGGAGCTGTTTTTT. Amino acids: CASSQTNTGELFF.

The chain employs TRBV20-1 and TRBJ2-1; TRBD2 matches 13 bases. With 6 bases clipped from V and 0 bases from J, the junction kept 11 bases outside the gene matches. CDR1 is DFQATT, CDR2 SNEGSKA, per germline (reference sequence). This CDR3 comprises 18 residues. The CDR3 sequence: CSATQLAGGPSSYNEQFF. The CDR3 DNA follows: TGCAGTGCAACCCAACTAGCGGGGGGGCCGAGCTCCTACAATGAGCAGTTCTTC.

This clonotype was found a few times. This chain uses TRBV20-1 with TRBJ2-1; D tentatively reads TRBD1 or TRBD2 (5 bases each). The CDR3 has 14 amino acids. Trimming left V 2 bases short and J 9 bases short, with 17 bases between. CDR1 is DFQATT, CDR2 SNEGSKA, per germline (reference sequence). CDR3 DNA sequence: TGCAGTGCTAGATATAACCCTCGAGGGACTGAGCAGTTCTTC. This encodes CSARYNPRGTEQFF.

V gene TRBV5-1 combines with J gene TRBJ1-2; D is perhaps TRBD1 (6 bases). The germline gives CDR1 SGHRS, CDR2 YFSETQ. The CDR3 is made up of 17 amino acids. V dropped 4 bases and J dropped 4 bases, with 23 bases sitting between them. The CDR3: CASSTIPTGDILYGYTF. The CDR3 DNA is TGCGCCAGCAGCACGATCCCGACGGGGGACATCCTCTATGGCTACACCTTC.

The rearrangement joins TRBV28 to TRBJ1-2; 7 nucleotides match TRBD1. The CDR3 totals 16 residues. Trimming removed 5 bases from V and 1 base from J; junction bases left unmatched: 10. Per the germline V gene, CDR1 is MDHEN and CDR2 is SYDVKM. The CDR3, as DNA: TGTGCCAGCAGTCTTTATAGGAGACAGGGTAACTATGGCTACACCTTC. This codes for CASSLYRRQGNYGYTF.

This clonotype was seen many times. CDR3: CASSPRTVKGYTF. DNA of the CDR3: TGTGCCAGCAGCCCCCGAACAGTTAAAGGCTACACCTTC. V and J are TRBV7-2 and TRBJ1-2; D not certain. This CDR3 has 13 amino acids. With 5 bases removed from V and 8 bases from J, the gap between germline ends came to 15 bases. Germline V gene sequence: CDR1 SGHTA, CDR2 FQGNSA.

This clonotype was counted a few times. This sequence joins TRBV6-1 and TRBJ1-6, with D hard to call. V was shortened by 6 bases and J by 8 bases, with 11 bases between the two germline ends. This CDR3 has 13 amino acids. The V gene's germline CDR1 is MNHNS and CDR2 SASEGT. The chain's CDR3 is CASSLGPDSPLHF. The CDR3 DNA reads as TGTGCCAGCAGCCTCGGCCCAGATTCACCCCTCCACTTT.

This clonotype appeared a few times. In DNA form, the CDR3 reads TGTGCCAGCAGTTTAGAGGGTCAGGGCTTATCTGAAGCTTTCTTT. It yields the protein CASSLEGQGLSEAFF. This rearrangement joins TRBV12-3 or TRBV12-4 to TRBJ1-1; D may be TRBD1 (5 bases). The CDR3 loop spans 15 amino acids. Trimming cost V 1 base and J 6 bases, with 15 bases left between them.

On this clonotype: The limits of the CDR3 on the DNA are not certain, so only TCRdb's listed CDR3 is given. This chain links TRBV21-1 with TRBJ2-7; TRBD2 is the table's D call and was not checked against the DNA. TRBV21-1 is marked as a pseudogene. The length of the CDR3 is 18 amino acids, counting both ends. The CDR3 sequence is CASSKDVGGGANPYEQYV.

This clonotype was recorded a few times. J is TRBJ2-7 and V is TRBV28; TRBD2 matches at 7 bases. The germline gives CDR1 MDHEN, CDR2 SYDVKM. V trimming: 6 bases; J trimming: 3 bases; junction bases outside the gene matches: 8. The CDR3 contains 14 residues. The CDR3 DNA is TGTGCCAGCAGGCCGGGCGGGGGATTCTACGAGCAGTACGTC. Protein: CASRPGGGFYEQYV.

The V call is TRBV6-1, the J call TRBJ1-4; D unresolved. The CDR3 extends over 13 amino acids. V was clipped by 6 bases and J by 8 bases, with 13 bases between them. Per the germline V gene, CDR1 is MNHNS and CDR2 is SASEGT. The CDR3 loop reads CASSPGGREKLFF. Here the CDR3 DNA reads TGTGCCAGCAGCCCGGGAGGGCGGGAAAAACTGTTTTTT.